The 5 T cell receptor beta chains below all came from one sample that was sequenced in a study of early T cells in non-severe SARS-CoV-2 infection. TCRdb ran MiXCR on the 5' RACE reads and lists one entry per CDR3 protein. The table shows 45,000 or so distinct CDR3 sequences, with around 5.7% occurring only once. The sequencing input was whole blood. The receptors stem from an adult who was a healthcare worker with PCR-confirmed SARS-CoV-2 infection or an uninfected control (not recorded which).

This clonotype has ten or more counts. The chain employs TRBV12-3 or TRBV12-4 and TRBJ2-5; tentatively, D is TRBD2 (5 bases). CDR3 size: 13 residues. Trimming removed 4 bases at V and 7 bases at J, with 13 bases between. CDR3 nucleotides: TGTGCCAGCAGTTCAAATTTCGAGGGGACCCAGTACTTC. Residues: CASSSNFEGTQYF.

This clonotype was counted ten times or more. The genes are TRBV7-3 and TRBJ2-5; perhaps TRBD1 as D (5 bases). Germline-derived CDR1 and CDR2 are SGHTA and FQGTGA. CDR3 length: 15 amino acids. V was pared by 1 base and J by 5 bases, with 14 bases between. CDR3 DNA sequence: TGTGCCAGCAGCTTAAGTCCAGGGTCGTTCGAGACCCAGTACTTC. Its protein is CASSLSPGSFETQYF.

This clonotype has ten or more counts. The V and J genes are TRBV7-9 and TRBJ2-2; D remains ambiguous. V lost 5 bases to trimming and J lost 2 bases, with 12 bases between them. Germline loops: CDR1 SEHNR, CDR2 FQNEAQ (reference sequence). The CDR3 has 15 residues. The CDR3 reads CASSPLTRNTGELFF. In DNA, the CDR3 is TGTGCCAGCAGCCCTCTAACAAGAAACACCGGGGAGCTGTTTTTT.

In this sample, this clonotype turned up many times. The J gene is TRBJ2-7, the V gene TRBV13; 7 bases line up with TRBD1. CDR1 PRHDT and CDR2 FYEKMQ come from the germline V gene (reference sequence). Germline trimming cut 5 bases from V and 7 bases from J; bases unmatched to any gene: 8. The CDR3 has 13 amino acids. CDR3 nucleotides: TGTGCCAGCAGCCATAGGGGGCTCCGGGAGCAGTACTTC. Residues: CASSHRGLREQYF.

In this sample, this clonotype turned up many times. The genes are TRBV30 and TRBJ1-6; 8 bases line up with TRBD1. Germline V lookup: CDR1 GTSNPN, CDR2 SVGIG (reference sequence). V trimming: 1 base; J trimming: 7 bases; junction bases outside the gene matches: 0. The CDR3 consists of 13 residues. The CDR3 DNA reads as TGTGCCTGGAGTGGACAGGGGAATTCACCCCTCCACTTT. Its protein product is CAWSGQGNSPLHF.